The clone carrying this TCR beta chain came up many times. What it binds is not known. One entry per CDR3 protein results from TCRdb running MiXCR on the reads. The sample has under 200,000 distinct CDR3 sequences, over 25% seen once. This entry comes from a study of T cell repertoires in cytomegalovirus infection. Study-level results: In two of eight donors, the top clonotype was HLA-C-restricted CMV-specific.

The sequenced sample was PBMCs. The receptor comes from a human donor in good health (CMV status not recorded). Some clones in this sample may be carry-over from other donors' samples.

The CDR3, as DNA: TGTGCCAGCAGCTCGCCGGGACTAGCGGGGTTGGAGACCCAGTACTTC. This gives the protein CASSSPGLAGLETQYF. V is TRBV5-4 and J is TRBJ2-5, with 13 bases fitting TRBD2. The CDR3 is 16 amino acids. The V segment lost 3 bases and the J segment 5 bases; nucleotides outside the gene matches: 7. Germline-derived CDR1 and CDR2 are SGHNT and YYREEE (reference sequence).